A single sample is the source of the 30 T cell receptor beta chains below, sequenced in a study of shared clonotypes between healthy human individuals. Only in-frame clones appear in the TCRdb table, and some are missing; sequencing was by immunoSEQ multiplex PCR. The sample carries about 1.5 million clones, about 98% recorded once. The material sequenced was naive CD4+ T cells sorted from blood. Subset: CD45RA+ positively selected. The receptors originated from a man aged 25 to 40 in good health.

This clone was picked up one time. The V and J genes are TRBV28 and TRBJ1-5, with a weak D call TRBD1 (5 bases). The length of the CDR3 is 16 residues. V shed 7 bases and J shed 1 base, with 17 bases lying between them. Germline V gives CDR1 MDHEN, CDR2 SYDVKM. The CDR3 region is CASTPLGALSNQPQHF. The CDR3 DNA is TGTGCCAGCACTCCTCTCGGGGCGTTGAGCAATCAGCCCCAGCATTTT.

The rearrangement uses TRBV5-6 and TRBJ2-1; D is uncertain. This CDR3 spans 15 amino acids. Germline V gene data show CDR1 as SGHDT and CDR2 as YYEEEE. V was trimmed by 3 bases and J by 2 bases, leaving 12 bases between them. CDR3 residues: CASSSSPHTYNEQFF. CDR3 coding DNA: TGTGCCAGCAGCTCCTCCCCACACACCTACAATGAGCAGTTCTTC.

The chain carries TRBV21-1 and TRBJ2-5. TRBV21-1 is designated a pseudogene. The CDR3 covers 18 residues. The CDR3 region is CASSTLYSGREDTETQYF. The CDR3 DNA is TGTGCCAGCAGCACTTTATACTCGGGCCGTGAGGATACGGAGACCCAGTACTTC.

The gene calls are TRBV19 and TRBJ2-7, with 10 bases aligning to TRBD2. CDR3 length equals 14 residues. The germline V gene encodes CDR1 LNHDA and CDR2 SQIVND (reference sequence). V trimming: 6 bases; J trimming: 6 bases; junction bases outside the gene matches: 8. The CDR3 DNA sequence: TGTGCCAGTAGCCGGCTAGCGGGAGATATCGAGCAGTACTTC. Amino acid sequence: CASSRLAGDIEQYF.

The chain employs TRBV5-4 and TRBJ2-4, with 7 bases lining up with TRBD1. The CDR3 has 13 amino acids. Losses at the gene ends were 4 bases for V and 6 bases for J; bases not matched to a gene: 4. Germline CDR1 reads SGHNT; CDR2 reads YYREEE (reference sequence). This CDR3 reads CASSGRQGNIQYF. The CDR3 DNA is TGTGCCAGCAGCGGGAGACAGGGAAACATTCAGTACTTC.

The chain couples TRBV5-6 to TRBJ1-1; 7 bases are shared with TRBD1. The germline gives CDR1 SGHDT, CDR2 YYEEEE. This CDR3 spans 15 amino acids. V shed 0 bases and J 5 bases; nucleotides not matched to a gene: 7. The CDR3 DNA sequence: TGTGCCAGCAGCTTGGCCAAACAGGGGAATACTGAAGCTTTCTTT. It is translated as CASSLAKQGNTEAFF.

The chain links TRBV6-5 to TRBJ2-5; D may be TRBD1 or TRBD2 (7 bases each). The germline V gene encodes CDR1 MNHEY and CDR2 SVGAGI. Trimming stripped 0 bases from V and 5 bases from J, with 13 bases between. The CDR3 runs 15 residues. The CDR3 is CASSYSTGREETQYF. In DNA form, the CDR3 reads TGTGCCAGCAGTTACTCGACAGGGAGGGAGGAGACCCAGTACTTC.

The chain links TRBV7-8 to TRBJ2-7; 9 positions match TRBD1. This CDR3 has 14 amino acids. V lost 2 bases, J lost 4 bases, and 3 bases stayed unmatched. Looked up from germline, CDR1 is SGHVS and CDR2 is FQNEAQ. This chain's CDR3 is CASSLLDRGYEQYF. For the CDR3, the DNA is TGTGCCAGCAGCTTACTGGACAGGGGTTACGAGCAGTACTTC.

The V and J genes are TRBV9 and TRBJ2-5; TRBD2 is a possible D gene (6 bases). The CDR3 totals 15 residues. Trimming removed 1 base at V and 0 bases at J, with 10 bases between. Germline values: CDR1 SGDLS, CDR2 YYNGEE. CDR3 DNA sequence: TGTGCCAGCAGCGTAACCGGGACTCACCAAGAGACCCAGTACTTC. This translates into CASSVTGTHQETQYF. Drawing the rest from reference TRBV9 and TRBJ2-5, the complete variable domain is DSGVTQTPKHLITATGQRVTLRCSPRSGDLSVYWYQQSLDQGLQFLIQYYNGEERAKGNILERFSAQQFPDLHSELNLSSLELGDSALYFCASSVTGTHQETQYFGPGTRLLVL.

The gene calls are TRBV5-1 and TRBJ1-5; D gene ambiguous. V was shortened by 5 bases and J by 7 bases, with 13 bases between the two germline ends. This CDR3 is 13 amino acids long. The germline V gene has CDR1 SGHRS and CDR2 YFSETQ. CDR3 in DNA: TGCGCCAGCAGACCCTCCCCCGGCCAGCCCCAGCATTTT. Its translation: CASRPSPGQPQHF.

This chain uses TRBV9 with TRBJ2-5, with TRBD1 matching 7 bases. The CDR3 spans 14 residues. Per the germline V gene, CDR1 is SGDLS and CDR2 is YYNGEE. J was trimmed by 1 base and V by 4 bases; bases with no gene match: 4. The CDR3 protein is CASSSGQAQETQYF. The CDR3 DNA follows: TGTGCCAGCAGCTCCGGACAGGCCCAAGAGACCCAGTACTTC.

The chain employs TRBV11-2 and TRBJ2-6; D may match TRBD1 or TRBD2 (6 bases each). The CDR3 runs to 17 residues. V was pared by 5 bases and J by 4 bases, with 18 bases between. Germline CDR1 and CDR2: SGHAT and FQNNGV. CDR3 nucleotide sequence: TGTGCCAGCAGCCCAGCGTTTCGCGGGACAGGGGCCAACGTCCTGACTTTC. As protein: CASSPAFRGTGANVLTF.

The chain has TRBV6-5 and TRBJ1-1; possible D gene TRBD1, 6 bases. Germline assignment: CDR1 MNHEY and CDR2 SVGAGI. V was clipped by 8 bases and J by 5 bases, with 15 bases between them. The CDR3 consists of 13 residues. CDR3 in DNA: TGTGCCAGCGGGAGGGGGAGGAGGACTGAAGCTTTCTTT. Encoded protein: CASGRGRRTEAFF.

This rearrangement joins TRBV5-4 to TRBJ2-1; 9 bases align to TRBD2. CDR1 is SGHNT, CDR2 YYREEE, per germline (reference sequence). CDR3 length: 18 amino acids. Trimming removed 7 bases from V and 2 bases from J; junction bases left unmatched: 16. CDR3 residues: CASGPSGTPNRAYNEQFF. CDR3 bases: TGTGCCAGCGGGCCTAGCGGGACGCCGAACCGGGCCTACAATGAGCAGTTCTTC.

The CDR3 bases are TGCGCCAGTGTGGACAGTCAAAAGACTATTGGCTACACCTTC. It translates to CASVDSQKTIGYTF. V gene TRBV10-2 combines with J gene TRBJ1-2; tentative D call: TRBD1 (6 bases). From germline, CDR1 is WSHSY and CDR2 SAAADI. The length of the CDR3 is 14 residues. V was clipped by 9 bases and J by 7 bases, with 21 bases between them.

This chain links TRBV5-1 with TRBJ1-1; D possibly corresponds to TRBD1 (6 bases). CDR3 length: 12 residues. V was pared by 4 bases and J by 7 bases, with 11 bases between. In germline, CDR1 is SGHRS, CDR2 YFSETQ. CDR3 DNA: TGCGCCAGCAGCGCGGGGGCTGATGAAGCTTTCTTT. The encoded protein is CASSAGADEAFF.

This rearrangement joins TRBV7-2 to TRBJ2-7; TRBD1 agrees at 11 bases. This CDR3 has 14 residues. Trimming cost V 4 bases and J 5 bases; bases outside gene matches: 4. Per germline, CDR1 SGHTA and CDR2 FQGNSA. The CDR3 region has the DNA TGTGCCAGCAGCTGGGCGGACAGGGGGCACGAGCAGTACTTC. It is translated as CASSWADRGHEQYF.

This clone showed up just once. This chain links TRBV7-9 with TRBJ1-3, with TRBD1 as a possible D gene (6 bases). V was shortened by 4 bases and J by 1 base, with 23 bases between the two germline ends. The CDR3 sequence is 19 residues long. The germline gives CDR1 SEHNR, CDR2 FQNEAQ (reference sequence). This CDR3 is CASSSPGQLGKWSGNTIYF. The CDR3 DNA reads TGTGCCAGCAGCTCGCCGGGACAATTGGGGAAGTGGTCTGGAAACACCATATATTTT.

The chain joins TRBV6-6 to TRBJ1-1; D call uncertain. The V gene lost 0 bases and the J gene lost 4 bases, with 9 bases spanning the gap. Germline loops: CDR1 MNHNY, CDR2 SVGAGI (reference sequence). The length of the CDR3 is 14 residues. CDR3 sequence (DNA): TGTGCCAGCAGTTACTCAGGTCCTGGCACTGAAGCTTTCTTT. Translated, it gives CASSYSGPGTEAFF.

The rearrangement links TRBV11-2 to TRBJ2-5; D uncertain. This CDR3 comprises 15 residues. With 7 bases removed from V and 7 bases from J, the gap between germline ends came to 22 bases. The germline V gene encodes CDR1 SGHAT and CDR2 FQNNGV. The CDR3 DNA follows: TGTGCCAGCACCCCCCGCTCTGTGGGCCTGGGGACCCAGTACTTC. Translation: CASTPRSVGLGTQYF. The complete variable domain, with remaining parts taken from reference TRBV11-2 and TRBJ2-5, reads EAGVAQSPRYKIIEKRQSVAFWCNPISGHATLYWYQQILGQGPKLLIQFQNNGVVDDSQLPKDRFSAERLKGVDSTLKIQPAKLEDSAVYLCASTPRSVGLGTQYFGPGTRLLVL.

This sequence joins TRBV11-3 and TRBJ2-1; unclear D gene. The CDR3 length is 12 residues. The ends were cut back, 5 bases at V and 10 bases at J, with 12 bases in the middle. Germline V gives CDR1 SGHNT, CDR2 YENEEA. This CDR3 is CASSQLGKEQFF. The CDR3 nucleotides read TGTGCCAGCAGCCAATTAGGTAAAGAGCAGTTCTTC.

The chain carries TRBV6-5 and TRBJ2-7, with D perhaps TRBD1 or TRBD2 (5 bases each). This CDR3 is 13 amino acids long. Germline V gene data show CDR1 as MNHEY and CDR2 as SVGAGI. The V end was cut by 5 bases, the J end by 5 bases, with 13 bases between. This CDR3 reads CASSELVGDEQYF. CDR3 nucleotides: TGTGCCAGCAGTGAGTTGGTGGGGGACGAGCAGTACTTC.

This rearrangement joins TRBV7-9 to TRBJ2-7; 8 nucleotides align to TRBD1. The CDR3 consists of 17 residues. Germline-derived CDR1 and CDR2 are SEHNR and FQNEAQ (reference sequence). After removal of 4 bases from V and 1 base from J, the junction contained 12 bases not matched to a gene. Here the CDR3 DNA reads TGTGCCAGCAGCTCAACGGATCCGGGACAGGAATCCTACGAGCAGTACTTC. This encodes CASSSTDPGQESYEQYF.

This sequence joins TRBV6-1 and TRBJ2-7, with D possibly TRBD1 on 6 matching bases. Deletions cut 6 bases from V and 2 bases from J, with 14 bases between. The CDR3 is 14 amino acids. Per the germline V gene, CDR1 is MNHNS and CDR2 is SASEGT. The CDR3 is CASRTGQNTYEQYF. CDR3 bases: TGTGCCAGCAGGACCGGACAGAATACCTACGAGCAGTACTTC.

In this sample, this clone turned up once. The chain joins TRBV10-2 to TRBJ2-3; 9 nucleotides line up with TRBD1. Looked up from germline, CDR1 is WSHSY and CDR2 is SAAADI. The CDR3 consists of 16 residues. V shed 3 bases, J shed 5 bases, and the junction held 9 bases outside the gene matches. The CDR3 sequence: CASSDVGTGILDTQYF. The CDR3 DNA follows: TGCGCCAGCAGTGACGTGGGGACAGGGATTCTAGATACGCAGTATTTT.

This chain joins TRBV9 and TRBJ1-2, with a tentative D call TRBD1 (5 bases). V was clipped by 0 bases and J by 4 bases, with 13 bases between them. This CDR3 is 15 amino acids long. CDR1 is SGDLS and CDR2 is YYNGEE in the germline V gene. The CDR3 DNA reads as TGTGCCAGCAGCGTAGGAACCGGGACCCCCTATGGCTACACCTTC. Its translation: CASSVGTGTPYGYTF.

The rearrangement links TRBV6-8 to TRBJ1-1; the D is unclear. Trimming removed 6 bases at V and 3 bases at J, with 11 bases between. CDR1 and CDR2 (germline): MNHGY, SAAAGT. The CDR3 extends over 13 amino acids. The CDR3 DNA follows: TGTGCCAGCAGCCTACAACCGGACACTGAAGCTTTCTTT. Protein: CASSLQPDTEAFF.

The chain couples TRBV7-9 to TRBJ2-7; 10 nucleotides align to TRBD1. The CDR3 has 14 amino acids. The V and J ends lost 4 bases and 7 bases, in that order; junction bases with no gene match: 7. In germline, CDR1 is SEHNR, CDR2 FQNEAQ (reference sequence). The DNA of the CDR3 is TGTGCCAGCAGCTATGGGACAGGGGCTGGGGAGCAGTACTTC. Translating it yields CASSYGTGAGEQYF.

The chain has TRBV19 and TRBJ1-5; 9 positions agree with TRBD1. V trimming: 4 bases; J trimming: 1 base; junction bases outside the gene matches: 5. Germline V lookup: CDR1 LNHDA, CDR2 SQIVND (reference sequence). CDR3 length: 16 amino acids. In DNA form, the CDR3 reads TGTGCCAGTAGTAGCTTCGACAGGGGGAGCAATCAGCCCCAGCATTTT. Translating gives CASSSFDRGSNQPQHF.

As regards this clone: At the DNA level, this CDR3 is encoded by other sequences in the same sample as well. The CDR3 spells CASSYSRAGSYEQYF. CDR3 coding DNA: TGTGCCAGCAGTTACTCGAGGGCAGGCTCCTACGAGCAGTACTTC. The chain recombines TRBV6-5 with TRBJ2-7, with D perhaps TRBD2 (5 bases). The V and J ends lost 0 bases and 0 bases respectively, with 9 bases between them. The germline V gene has CDR1 MNHEY and CDR2 SVGAGI. This CDR3 is 15 amino acids long.